This TCR beta chain emerged from a study of T cell clusters in autoimmune cytopenias. The overall study: Per sample, median TRB depth was approximately 47,000 reads, yielding a median roughly 2,200 distinct clonotypes. The study's findings and limits: The T cell clusters came from computational analysis alone and lack functional validation. Clustering suggested that physiological T cell clusters were missing in primary autoimmune cytopenia patients. The cluster-lack signature was not seen for secondary cytopenia versus chronic lymphocytic leukemia.

TRB rearrangements were amplified by touch-down multiplex PCR with mixed TRB-A/B primers. TCRdb reprocessed the multiplex PCR reads, with one entry per CDR3 protein and no DNA. The sample table sets out about 1,900 distinct CDR3 sequences. Germline V lookup: CDR1 SGHNT, CDR2 YYREEE (reference sequence). There are 13 residues in the CDR3. Some 38,000 genome equivalents of blood DNA were amplified for TRB. Points on this clonotype: What it binds is unknown.

Sequencing was performed on peripheral blood. V gene TRBV5-4 combines with J gene TRBJ2-5. This TCR came from a human donor with an autoimmune cytopenia, with autoimmune hepatitis or in good health (not recorded which). CDR3 sequence: CASSLTDQETQYF.